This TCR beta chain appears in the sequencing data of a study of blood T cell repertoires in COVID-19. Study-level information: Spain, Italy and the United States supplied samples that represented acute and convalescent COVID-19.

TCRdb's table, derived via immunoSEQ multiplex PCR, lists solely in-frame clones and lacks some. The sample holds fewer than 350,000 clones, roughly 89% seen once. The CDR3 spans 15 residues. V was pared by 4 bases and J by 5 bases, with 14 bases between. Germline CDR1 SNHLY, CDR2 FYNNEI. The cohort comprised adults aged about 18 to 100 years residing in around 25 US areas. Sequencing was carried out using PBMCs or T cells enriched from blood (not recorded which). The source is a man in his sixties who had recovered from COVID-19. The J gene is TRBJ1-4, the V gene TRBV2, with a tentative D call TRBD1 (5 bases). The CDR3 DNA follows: TGTGCCAGCAGTGCCCGACAGCCAGAAAATGAAAAACTGTTTTTT. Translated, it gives CASSARQPENEKLFF.